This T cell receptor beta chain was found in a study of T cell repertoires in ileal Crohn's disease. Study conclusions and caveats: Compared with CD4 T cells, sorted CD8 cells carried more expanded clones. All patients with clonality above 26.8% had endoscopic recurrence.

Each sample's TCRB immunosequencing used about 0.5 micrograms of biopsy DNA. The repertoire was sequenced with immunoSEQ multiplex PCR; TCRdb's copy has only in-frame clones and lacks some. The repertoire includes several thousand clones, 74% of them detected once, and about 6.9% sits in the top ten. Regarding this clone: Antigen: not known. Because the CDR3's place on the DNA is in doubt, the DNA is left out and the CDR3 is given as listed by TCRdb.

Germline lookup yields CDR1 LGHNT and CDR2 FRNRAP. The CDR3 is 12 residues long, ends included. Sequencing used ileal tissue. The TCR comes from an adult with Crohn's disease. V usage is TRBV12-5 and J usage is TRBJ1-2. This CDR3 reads CASGLVGRGSTF.